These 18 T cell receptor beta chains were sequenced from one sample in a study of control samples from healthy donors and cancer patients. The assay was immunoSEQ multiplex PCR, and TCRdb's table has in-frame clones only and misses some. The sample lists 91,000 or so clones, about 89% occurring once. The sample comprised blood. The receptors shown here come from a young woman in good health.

The CDR3 region has the DNA TGTGCCAGCAGCGGCCAGTCTGGCAATCAGCCCCAGCATTTT. Translation: CASSGQSGNQPQHF. The chain employs TRBV7-8 and TRBJ1-5; D is unresolved. Trimming shortened V by 5 bases and J by 2 bases, and 10 bases separated the two germline ends. This CDR3 spans 14 amino acids. The V gene's germline CDR1 is SGHVS and CDR2 FQNEAQ.

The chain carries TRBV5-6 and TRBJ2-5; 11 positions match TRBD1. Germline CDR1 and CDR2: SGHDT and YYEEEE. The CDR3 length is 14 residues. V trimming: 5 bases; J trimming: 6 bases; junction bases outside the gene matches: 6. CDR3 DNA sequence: TGTGCCAGCAGGACCGGACAGGGGGCAAAGACCCAGTACTTC. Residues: CASRTGQGAKTQYF.

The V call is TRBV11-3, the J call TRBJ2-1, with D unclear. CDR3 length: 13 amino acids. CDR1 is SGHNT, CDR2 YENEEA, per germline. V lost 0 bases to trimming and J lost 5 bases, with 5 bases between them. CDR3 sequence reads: CASSLDGNNEQFF. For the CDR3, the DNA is TGTGCCAGCAGCTTAGATGGGAACAATGAGCAGTTCTTC.

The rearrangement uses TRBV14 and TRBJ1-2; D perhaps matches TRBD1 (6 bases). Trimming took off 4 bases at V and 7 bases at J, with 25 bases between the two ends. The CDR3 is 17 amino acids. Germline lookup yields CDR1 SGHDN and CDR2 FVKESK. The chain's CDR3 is CASSLHPDRGLPVGYTF. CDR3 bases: TGTGCCAGCAGCCTCCACCCGGACAGAGGTTTACCAGTTGGCTACACCTTC.

The chain's CDR3 is CASTPTGSYEQYF. Written as DNA, the CDR3 is TGTGCCAGCACCCCGACAGGTTCCTACGAGCAGTACTTC. The V call is TRBV6-6, the J call TRBJ2-7, with D perhaps TRBD1 (6 bases). The CDR3 is made up of 13 amino acids. V gave up 7 bases and J gave up 1 base, with 11 bases separating them. CDR1 is MNHNY, CDR2 SVGAGI, per germline (reference sequence).

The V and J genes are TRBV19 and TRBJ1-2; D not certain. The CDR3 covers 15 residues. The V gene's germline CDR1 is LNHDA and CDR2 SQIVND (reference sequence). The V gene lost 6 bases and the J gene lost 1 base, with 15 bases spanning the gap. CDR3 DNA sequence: TGTGCCAGTAGGGTGGGATCGGCGTTTAACTATGGCTACACCTTC. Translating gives CASRVGSAFNYGYTF. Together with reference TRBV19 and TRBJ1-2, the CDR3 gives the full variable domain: DGGITQSPKYLFRKEGQNVTLSCEQNLNHDAMYWYRQDPGQGLRLIYYSQIVNDFQKGDIAEGYSVSREKKESFPLTVTSAQKNPTAFYLCASRVGSAFNYGYTFGSGTRLTVV.

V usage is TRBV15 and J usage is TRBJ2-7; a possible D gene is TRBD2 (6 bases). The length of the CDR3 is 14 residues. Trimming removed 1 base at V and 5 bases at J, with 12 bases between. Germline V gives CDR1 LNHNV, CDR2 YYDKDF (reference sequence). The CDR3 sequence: CATSRGGTPNEQYF. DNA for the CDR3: TGTGCCACCAGCAGAGGCGGGACTCCCAACGAGCAGTACTTC.

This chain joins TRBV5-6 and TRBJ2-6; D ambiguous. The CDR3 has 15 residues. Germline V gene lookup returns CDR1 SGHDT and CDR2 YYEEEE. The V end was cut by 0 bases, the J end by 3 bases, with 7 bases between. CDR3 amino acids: CASSLAPGGANVLTF. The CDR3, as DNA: TGTGCCAGCAGCTTGGCTCCGGGTGGGGCCAACGTCCTGACTTTC.

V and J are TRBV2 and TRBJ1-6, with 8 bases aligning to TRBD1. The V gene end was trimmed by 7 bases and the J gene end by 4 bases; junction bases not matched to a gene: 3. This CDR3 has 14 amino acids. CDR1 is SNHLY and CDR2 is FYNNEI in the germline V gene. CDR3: CASNRQGYNSPLHF. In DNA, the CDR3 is TGTGCCAGCAACAGACAGGGGTATAATTCACCCCTCCACTTT.

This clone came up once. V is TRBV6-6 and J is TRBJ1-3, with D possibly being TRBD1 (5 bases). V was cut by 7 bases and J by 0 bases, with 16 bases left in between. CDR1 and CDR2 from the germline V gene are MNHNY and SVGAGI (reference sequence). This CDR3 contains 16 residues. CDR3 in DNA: TGTGCCAGCATCCATGGGGGTGCCCGCTCTGGAAACACCATATATTTT. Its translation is CASIHGGARSGNTIYF.

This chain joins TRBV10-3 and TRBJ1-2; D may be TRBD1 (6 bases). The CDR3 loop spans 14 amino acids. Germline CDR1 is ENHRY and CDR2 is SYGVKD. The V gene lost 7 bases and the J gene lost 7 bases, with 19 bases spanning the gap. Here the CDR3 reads CAITTGSLSGGYTF. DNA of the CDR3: TGTGCCATCACAACAGGGAGCCTGTCGGGTGGCTACACCTTC.

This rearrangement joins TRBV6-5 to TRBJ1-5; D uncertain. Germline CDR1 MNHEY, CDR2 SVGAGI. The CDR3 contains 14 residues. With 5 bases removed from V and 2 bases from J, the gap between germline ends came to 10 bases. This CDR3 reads CASSHPGGNQPQHF. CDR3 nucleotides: TGTGCCAGCAGTCACCCCGGCGGCAATCAGCCCCAGCATTTT.

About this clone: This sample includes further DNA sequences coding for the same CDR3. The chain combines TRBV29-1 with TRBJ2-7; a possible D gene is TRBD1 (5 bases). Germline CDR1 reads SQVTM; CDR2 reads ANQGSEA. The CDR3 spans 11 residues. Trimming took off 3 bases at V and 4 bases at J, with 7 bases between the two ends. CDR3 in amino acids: CSVDRGYEQYF. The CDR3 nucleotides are TGCAGCGTTGATAGGGGATACGAGCAGTACTTC.

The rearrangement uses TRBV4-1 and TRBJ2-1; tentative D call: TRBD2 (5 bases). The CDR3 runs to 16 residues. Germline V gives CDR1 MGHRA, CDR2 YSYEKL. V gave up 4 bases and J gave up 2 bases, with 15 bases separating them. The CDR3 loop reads CASSLGVLGPYNEQFF. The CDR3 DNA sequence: TGCGCCAGCAGCCTGGGAGTACTAGGGCCCTACAATGAGCAGTTCTTC.

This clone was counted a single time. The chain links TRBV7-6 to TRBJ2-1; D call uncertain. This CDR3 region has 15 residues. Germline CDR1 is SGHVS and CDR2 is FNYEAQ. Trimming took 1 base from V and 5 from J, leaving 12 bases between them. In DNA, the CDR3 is TGTGCCAGCAGCTTAGTTGGGGTTGCGGACAATGAGCAGTTCTTC. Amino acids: CASSLVGVADNEQFF.

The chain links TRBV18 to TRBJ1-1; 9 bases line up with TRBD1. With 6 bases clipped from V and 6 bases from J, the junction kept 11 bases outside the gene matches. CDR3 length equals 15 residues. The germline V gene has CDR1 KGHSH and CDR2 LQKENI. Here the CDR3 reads CASSRGHRGQAEAFF. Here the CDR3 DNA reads TGTGCCAGCTCTCGGGGACACAGGGGGCAGGCTGAAGCTTTCTTT. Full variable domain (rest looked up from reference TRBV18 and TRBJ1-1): NAGVMQNPRHLVRRRGQEARLRCSPMKGHSHVYWYRQLPEEGLKFMVYLQKENIIDESGMPKERFSAEFPKEGPSILRIQQVVRGDSAAYFCASSRGHRGQAEAFFGQGTRLTVV.

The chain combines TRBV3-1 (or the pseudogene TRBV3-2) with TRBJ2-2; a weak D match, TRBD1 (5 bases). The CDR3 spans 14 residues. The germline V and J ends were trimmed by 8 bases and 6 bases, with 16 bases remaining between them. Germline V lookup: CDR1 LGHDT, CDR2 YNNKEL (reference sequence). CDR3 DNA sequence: TGTGCCAGCTCTACAGGTGATCCCTCCGGGGAGCTGTTTTTT. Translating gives CASSTGDPSGELFF.

CDR3 sequence (DNA): TGTGCCAGCAGTCAGCAGGAATATGGCTACACCTTC. Residues: CASSQQEYGYTF. The chain recombines TRBV3-1 (or the pseudogene TRBV3-2) with TRBJ1-2; D is undetermined. Germline V gene data show CDR1 as LGHDT and CDR2 as YNNKEL (reference sequence). The ends were cut back, 6 bases at V and 5 bases at J, with 10 bases in the middle. The CDR3 is 12 amino acids.